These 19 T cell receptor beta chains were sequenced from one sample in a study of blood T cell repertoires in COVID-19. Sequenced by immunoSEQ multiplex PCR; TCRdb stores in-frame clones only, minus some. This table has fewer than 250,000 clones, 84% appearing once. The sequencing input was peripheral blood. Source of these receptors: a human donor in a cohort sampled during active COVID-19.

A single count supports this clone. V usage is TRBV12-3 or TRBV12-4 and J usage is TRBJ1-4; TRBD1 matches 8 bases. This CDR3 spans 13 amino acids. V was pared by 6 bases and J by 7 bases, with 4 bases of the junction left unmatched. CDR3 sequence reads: CASRATGAEKLFF. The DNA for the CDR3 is TGTGCCAGCAGAGCGACAGGGGCTGAAAAACTGTTTTTT.

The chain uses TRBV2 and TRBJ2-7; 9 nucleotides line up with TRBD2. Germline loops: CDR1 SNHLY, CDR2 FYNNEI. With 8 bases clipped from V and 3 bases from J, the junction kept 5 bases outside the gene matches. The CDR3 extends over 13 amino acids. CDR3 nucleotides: TGTGCCAGCGGGGCGGGAGGGCTCTACGAGCAGTACTTC. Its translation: CASGAGGLYEQYF.

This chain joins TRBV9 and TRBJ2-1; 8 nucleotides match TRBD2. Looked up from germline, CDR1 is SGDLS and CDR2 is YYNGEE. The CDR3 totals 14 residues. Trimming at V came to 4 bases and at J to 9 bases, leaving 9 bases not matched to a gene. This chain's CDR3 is CASSPRTSPAEQFF. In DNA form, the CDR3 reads TGTGCCAGCAGCCCCCGGACTAGCCCGGCTGAGCAGTTCTTC.

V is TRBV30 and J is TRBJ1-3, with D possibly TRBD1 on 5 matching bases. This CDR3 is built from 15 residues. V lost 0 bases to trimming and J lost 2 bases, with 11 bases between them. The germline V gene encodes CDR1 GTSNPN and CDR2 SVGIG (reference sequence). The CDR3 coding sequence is TGTGCCTGGAGTGTAGATGGCAGGGCTGGAAACACCATATATTTT. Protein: CAWSVDGRAGNTIYF.

The CDR3 loop is CASSPLYTGELFF. Written as DNA, the CDR3 is TGTGCCAGCAGTCCCTTGTATACCGGGGAGCTGTTTTTT. The V gene is TRBV12-3 or TRBV12-4, the J gene TRBJ2-2; D gene unclear. This CDR3 contains 13 residues. Trimming removed 5 bases from V and 5 bases from J, with 9 bases in between.

The CDR3 bases are TGTGCCAGCAGGGAGAACGGTCCCGGGGAGCTGTTTTTT. It encodes CASRENGPGELFF. V usage is TRBV12-3 or TRBV12-4 and J usage is TRBJ2-2; D unclear. This CDR3 has 13 amino acids. V lost 6 bases to trimming and J lost 6 bases, with 11 bases between them.

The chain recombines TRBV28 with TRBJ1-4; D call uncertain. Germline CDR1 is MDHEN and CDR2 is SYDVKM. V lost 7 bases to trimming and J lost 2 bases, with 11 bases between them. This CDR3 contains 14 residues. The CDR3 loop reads CASNRGNTNEKLFF. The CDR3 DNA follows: TGTGCCAGCAACCGAGGGAACACTAATGAAAAACTGTTTTTT.

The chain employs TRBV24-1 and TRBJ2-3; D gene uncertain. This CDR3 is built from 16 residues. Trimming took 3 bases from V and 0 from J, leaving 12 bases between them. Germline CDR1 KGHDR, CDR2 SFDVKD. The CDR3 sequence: CATSDPLGASTDTQYF. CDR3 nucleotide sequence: TGTGCCACCAGTGATCCCCTTGGAGCTAGCACAGATACGCAGTATTTT.

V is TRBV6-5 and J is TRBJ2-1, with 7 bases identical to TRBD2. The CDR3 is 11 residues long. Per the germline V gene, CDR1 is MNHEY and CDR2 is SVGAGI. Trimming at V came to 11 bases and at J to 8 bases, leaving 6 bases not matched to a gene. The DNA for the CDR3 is TGTGCCGGGGGGGGGTACCATGAGCAGTTCTTC. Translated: CAGGGYHEQFF.

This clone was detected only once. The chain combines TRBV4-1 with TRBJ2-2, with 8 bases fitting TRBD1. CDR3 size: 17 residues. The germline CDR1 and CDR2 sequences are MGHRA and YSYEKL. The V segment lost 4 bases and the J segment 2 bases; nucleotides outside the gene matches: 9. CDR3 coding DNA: TGCGCCAGCAGCCCCCTTGCCCAGGGGGCAAACACCGGGGAGCTGTTTTTT. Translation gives CASSPLAQGANTGELFF.

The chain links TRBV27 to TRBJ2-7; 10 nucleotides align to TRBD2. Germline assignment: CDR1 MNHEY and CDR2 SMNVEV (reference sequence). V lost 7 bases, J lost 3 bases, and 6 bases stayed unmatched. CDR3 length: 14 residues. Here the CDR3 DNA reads TGTGCCAGCAAGTCGCTAGCGGGAGTCTACGAGCAGTACTTC. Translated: CASKSLAGVYEQYF.

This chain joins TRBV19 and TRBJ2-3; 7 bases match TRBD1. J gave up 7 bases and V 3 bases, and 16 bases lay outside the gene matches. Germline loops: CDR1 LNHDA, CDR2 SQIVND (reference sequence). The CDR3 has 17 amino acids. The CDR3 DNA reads TGTGCCAGTAGTATTAATCTACAGGGGACGGGCCGAAATACGCAGTATTTT. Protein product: CASSINLQGTGRNTQYF.

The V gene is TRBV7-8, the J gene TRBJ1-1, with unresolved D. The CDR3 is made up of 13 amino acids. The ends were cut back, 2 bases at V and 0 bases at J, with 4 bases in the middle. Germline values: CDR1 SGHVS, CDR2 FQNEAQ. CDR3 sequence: CASSLQVNTEAFF. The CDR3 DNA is TGTGCCAGCAGCTTACAGGTGAACACTGAAGCTTTCTTT.

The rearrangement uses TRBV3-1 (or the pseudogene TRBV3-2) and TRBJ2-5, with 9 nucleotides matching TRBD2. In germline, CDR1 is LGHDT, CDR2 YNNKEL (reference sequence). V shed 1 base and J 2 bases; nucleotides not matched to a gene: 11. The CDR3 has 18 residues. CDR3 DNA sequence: TGTGCCAGCAGCCAAGGGGGACTAGCTTTTAATTATCAAGAGACCCAGTACTTC. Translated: CASSQGGLAFNYQETQYF.

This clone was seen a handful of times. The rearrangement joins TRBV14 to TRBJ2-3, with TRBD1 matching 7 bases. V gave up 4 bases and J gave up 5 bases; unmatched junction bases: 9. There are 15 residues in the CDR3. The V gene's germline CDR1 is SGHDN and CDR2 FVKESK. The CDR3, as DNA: TGTGCCAGCAGCCCATTCGACAGGGCTATAGATACGCAGTATTTT. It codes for CASSPFDRAIDTQYF.

CDR3: CASRAGYSNQPQHF. The CDR3 region has the DNA TGTGCCAGCAGGGCGGGATATAGCAATCAGCCCCAGCATTTT. This rearrangement joins TRBV6-5 to TRBJ1-5; D is unresolved. Germline V gene lookup returns CDR1 MNHEY and CDR2 SVGAGI. The ends were cut back, 6 bases at V and 0 bases at J, with 9 bases in the middle. The CDR3 sequence is 14 residues long.

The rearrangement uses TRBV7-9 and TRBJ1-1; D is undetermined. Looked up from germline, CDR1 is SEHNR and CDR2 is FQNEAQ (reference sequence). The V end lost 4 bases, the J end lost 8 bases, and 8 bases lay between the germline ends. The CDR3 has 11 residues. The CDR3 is CASSSWEEAFF. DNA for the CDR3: TGTGCCAGCAGCTCGTGGGAGGAAGCTTTCTTT.

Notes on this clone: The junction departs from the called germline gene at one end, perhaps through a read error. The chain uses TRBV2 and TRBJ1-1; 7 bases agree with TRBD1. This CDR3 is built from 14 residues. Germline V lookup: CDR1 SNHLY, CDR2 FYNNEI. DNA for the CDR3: TGTGCCAGCCGTGAGACAGGGAATCTCTCTGAAGCTTTCTTT. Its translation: CASRETGNLSEAFF. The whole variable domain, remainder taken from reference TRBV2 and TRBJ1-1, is EPEVTQTPSHQVTQMGQEVILRCVPISNHLYFYWYRQILGQKVEFLVSFYNNEISEKSEIFDDQFSVERPDGSNFTLKIRSTKLEDSAMYFCASRETGNLSEAFFGQGTRLTVV.

CDR3 amino acids: CASSPLTVLQETQYF. The CDR3 DNA follows: TGTGCCAGCAGCCCACTGACAGTCCTCCAAGAGACCCAGTACTTC. The rearrangement links TRBV3-1 (or the pseudogene TRBV3-2) to TRBJ2-5; weak D call: TRBD1 (5 bases). Germline V gene lookup returns CDR1 LGHDT and CDR2 YNNKEL (reference sequence). Trimming cost V 4 bases and J 1 base, with 13 bases left between them. This CDR3 is built from 15 residues.